This TCR beta chain is from a study of blood T cell repertoires in COVID-19. Whole-study context: Sample material is recorded as cDNA or gDNA derived from T cells, B-cell-depleted T cells, or PBMCs.

The germline V gene encodes CDR1 PRHDT and CDR2 FYEKMQ (reference sequence). The CDR3 spans 14 residues. Trimming removed 6 bases from V and 1 base from J, with 12 bases in between. Authors' analysis steps: Estimation of nucleated cell counts relied on the amplification of reference gene primers. TCRdb's table, derived via immunoSEQ multiplex PCR, lists solely in-frame clones and lacks some. V, J and clone size reflect that table, while D and trimming were determined from the DNA. Among 55,000 to 80,000 clones listed, roughly 85% were seen once. The receptor was derived from a woman aged 80 or older with acute or convalescent COVID-19. The sequenced sample consisted of peripheral blood. The rearrangement links TRBV13 to TRBJ1-1, with D tentatively TRBD1 (5 bases). The CDR3 protein is CASRFGQGNTEAFF. The DNA for the CDR3 is TGTGCCAGCAGATTCGGCCAGGGGAACACTGAAGCTTTCTTT.